One TCR beta chain is described in this entry. Its antigen is not yet known. Nothing much larger sits one base from this clone, and base qualities are not available. CDR1 is given as SEHNR and CDR2 as FQNEAQ, both from the germline V gene (reference sequence). V has 4 bases trimmed and J has 6 bases trimmed; junction bases matching no gene number 14. The CDR3 holds 17 amino acids from the cysteine to the phenylalanine. Only CDR3 DNA is held: 51 bases, read in frame from base 1. The data derive from a study of T cells in Graves' hyperthyroidism and ophthalmopathy (dated by TCRdb to the late 2010s). Regarding the study in general: Peripheral blood samples were taken at initial diagnosis, before any treatment was given. To identify TCR V-J signatures that set the groups apart, the researchers used a discovery cohort of 100 patients, made up of 40 to 45 with Graves' ophthalmopathy and 57 with stable Graves' hyperthyroidism. Prospective prediction of ophthalmopathy was tested in an independent validation cohort consisting of roughly 19 hyperthyroidism patients and 17 patients who later progressed to ophthalmopathy. The roughly 100 discovery patients were randomly divided into training and test sets at a 7:3 ratio. In more than five Graves' hyperthyroidism patients, the study also compared T-cell repertoires from thyroid tissue with T-cell repertoires from blood. After blood sampling, hyperthyroidism patients were treated with methimazole at a starting dose of 30 mg daily, and ophthalmopathy patients were treated with high-dose intravenous methylprednisolone. The paper describes TCR Vbeta CDR3 sequencing of about 140 peripheral blood samples, made up of 40 to 45 ophthalmopathy patients, around 78 hyperthyroidism patients and 17 progressor patients. General conclusions and limits of the study: A 13 V-J signature model separated ophthalmopathy from stable hyperthyroidism, with approximately 87% sensitivity and roughly 81% specificity in cross-validation and 80%/75% in testing. Sample size was not statistically predetermined, and blinding of investigators to group allocation was not performed. In validation, progression to ophthalmopathy was predicted by the model with 70.59% sensitivity and around 75% specificity, a median of approximately 6.5 months before onset. Most expanded thyroid clonotypes (frequency above 0.001) were also detected in blood, suggesting blood repertoires may reflect thyroid immune responses.

Hyperthyroidism patients were newly diagnosed, had a disease duration of under 2 months, and were aged 18 to 65 years. Patients with uncontrolled infections, other autoimmune diseases, pregnancy or lactation were excluded. Diagnoses relied on clinical symptoms, serum thyroxine and TRAb, thyroid ultrasound and orbital computed tomography. Blood from progressor patients was drawn when they were first diagnosed with hyperthyroidism, before any ophthalmopathy symptoms appeared. PBMCs were isolated from 7.5 to 10 ml of fresh peripheral blood by Ficoll-Paque density gradient centrifugation. Progressor patients were initially diagnosed with Graves' hyperthyroidism and developed ophthalmopathy during follow-up. Trizol reagent was used to extract total RNA, and RNA quality was then checked on an Agilent 2100 Bioanalyzer. Amplification of TCR beta CDR3 regions was carried out from RNA transcripts. The TCR CDR3 was subjected to a first round of RT-PCR using the HTBI primer set and the Qiagen OneStep RT-PCR kit. Libraries were constructed in a second round of multiplex PCR, after which size selection and purification were carried out. Libraries were sequenced paired-end with 100 bp reads on an Illumina HiSeq2000. Under the source paper's analysis protocol: Raw data were processed with SOAPnuke, discarding reads with adapters, uncalled bases, mean Phred below 15, or no exact constant-primer or identifier match. High-quality paired reads were merged with COPE v1.2.5, and unique nucleotide sequences were defined as clonotypes. MiTCR v1.1 was used to align clonotypes to the IMGT TRBV, TRBD and TRBJ reference segments. Only V-J combinations with frequency above 0.0001, covering roughly 99% of repertoires, were analysed. A TCS score was defined as the ratio of F50 (clonal expansion) to E x V (chaos), with BLOSUM62-based TCRdist applied between CDR3 peptides within each V-J. Welch's t-statistics and random forest reduced roughly 530 V-J features to 13, which were used in a naive Bayes classifier (R e1071). TCRdb cleaned the public reads at Q25 with fastp, built clones with MiXCR and kept in-frame beta chains. Entries that share a CDR3 protein sequence are merged under the most common genes and DNA. The V and J calls and clone size come from TCRdb's table, not from the authors' own analysis. Here the sample has under 750,000 distinct CDR3 sequences; around 20% occur a single time. The leading ten clones occupy approximately 15% of the sample.

The sequence derives from a woman in her fifties or sixties with Graves' hyperthyroidism that later progressed to Graves' ophthalmopathy. The sequencing sample was made of blood. The sequence links TRBV7-9 to TRBJ2-7, with 11 bases aligning to TRBD2. Here the CDR3 is given as CASSSTLSGGAPLEQYF. The sequenced DNA: TGTGCCAGCAGCTCTACCCTTAGCGGGGGGGCCCCTCTCGAGCAGTACTTC.